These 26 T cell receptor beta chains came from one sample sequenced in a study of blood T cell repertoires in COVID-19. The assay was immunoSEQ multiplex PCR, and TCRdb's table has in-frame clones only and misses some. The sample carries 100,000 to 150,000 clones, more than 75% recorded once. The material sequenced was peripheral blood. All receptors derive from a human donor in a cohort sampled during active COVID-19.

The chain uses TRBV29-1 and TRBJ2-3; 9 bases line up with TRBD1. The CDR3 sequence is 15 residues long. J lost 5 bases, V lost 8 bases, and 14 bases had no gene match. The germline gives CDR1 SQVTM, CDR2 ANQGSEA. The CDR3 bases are TGCAGCTTCACTCCCGGGACAGGGTTTCTAGATACGCAGTATTTT. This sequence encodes CSFTPGTGFLDTQYF.

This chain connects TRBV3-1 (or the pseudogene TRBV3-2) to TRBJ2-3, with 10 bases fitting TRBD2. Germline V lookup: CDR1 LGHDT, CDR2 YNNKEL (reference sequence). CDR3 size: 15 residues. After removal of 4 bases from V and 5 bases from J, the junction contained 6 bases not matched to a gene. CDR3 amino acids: CASSLRTSGLDTQYF. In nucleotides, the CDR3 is TGTGCCAGCAGCCTACGGACTAGCGGTCTAGATACGCAGTATTTT.

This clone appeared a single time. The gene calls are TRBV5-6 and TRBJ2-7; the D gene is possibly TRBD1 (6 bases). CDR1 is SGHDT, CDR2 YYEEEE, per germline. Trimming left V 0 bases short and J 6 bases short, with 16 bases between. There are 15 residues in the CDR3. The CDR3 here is CASSLVATGYSEQYF. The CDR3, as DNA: TGTGCCAGCAGCTTGGTTGCGACAGGTTATTCCGAGCAGTACTTC.

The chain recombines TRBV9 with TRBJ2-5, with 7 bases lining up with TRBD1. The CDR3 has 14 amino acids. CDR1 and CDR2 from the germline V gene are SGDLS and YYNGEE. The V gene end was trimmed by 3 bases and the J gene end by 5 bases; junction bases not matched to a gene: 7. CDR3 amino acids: CASSAGQEAETQYF. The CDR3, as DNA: TGTGCCAGCAGCGCCGGACAGGAGGCGGAGACCCAGTACTTC.

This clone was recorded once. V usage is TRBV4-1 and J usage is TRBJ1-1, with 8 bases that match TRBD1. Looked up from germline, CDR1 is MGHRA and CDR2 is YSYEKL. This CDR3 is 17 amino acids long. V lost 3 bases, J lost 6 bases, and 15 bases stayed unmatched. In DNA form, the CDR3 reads TGCGCCAGCAGCCACGCCCTCGGACAGGGACACACTGCTGAAGCTTTCTTT. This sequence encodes CASSHALGQGHTAEAFF.

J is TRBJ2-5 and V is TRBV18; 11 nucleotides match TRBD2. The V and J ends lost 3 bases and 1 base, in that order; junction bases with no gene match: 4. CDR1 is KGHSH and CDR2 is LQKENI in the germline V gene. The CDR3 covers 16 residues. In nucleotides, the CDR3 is TGTGCCAGCTCACCCCGTCTAGCGGGGGGCCAAGAGACCCAGTACTTC. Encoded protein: CASSPRLAGGQETQYF.

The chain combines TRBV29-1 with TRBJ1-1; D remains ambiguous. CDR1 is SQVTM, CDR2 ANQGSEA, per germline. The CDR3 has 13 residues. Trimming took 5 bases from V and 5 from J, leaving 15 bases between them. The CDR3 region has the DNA TGCAGCGTTCTTAACGGGGTGGGGACTGAAGCTTTCTTT. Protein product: CSVLNGVGTEAFF. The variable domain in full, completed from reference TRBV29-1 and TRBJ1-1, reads SAVISQKPSRDICQRGTSLTIQCQVDSQVTMMFWYRQQPGQSLTLIATANQGSEATYESGFVIDKFPISRPNLTFSTLTVSNMSPEDSSIYLCSVLNGVGTEAFFGQGTRLTVV.

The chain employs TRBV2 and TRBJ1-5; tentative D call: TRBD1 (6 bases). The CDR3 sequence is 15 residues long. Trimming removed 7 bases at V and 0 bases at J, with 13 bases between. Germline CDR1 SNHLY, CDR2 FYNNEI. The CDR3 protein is CASKNPDSSNQPQHF. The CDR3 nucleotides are TGTGCCAGCAAAAACCCGGACAGTAGCAATCAGCCCCAGCATTTT.

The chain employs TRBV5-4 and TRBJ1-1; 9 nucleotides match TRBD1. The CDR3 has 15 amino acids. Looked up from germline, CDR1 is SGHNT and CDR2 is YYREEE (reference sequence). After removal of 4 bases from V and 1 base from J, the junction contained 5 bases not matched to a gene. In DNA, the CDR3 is TGTGCCAGCAGCCCACCGGGACAGGGGAACACTGAAGCTTTCTTT. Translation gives CASSPPGQGNTEAFF. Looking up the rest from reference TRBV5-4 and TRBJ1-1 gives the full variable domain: ETGVTQSPTHLIKTRGQQVTLRCSSQSGHNTVSWYQQALGQGPQFIFQYYREEENGRGNFPPRFSGLQFPNYSSELNVNALELDDSALYLCASSPPGQGNTEAFFGQGTRLTVV.

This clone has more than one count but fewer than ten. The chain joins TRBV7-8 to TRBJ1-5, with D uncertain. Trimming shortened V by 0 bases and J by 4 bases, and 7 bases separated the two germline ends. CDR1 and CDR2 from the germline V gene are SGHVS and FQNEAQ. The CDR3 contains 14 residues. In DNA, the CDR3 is TGTGCCAGCAGCTTAGCTGGCCAGAATCAGCCCCAGCATTTT. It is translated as CASSLAGQNQPQHF.

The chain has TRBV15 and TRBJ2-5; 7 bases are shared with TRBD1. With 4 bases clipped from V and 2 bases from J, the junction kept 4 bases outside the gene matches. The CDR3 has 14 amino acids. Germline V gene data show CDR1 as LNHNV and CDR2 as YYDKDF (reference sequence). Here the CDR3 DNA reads TGTGCCACCAGCAACAGACAGGGACAAGAGACCCAGTACTTC. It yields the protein CATSNRQGQETQYF.

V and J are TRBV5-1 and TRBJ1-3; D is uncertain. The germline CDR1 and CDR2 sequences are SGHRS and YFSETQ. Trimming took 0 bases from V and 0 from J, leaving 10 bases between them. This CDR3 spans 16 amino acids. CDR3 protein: CASSLVDRFSGNTIYF. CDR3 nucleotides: TGCGCCAGCAGCTTGGTCGATAGATTCTCTGGAAACACCATATATTTT.

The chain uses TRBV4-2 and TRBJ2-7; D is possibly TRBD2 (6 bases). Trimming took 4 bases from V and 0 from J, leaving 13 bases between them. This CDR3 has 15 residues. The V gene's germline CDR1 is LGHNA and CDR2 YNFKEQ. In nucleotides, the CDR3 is TGTGCCAGCAGCCTCGGGACTCCGAGCTCCTACGAGCAGTACTTC. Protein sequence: CASSLGTPSSYEQYF.

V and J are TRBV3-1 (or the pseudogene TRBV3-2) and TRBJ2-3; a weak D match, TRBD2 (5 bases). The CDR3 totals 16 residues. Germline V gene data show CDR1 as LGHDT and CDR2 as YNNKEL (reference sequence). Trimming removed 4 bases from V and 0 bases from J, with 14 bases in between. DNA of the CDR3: TGTGCCAGCAGCCCTTTGGGAGCCACTAGCACAGATACGCAGTATTTT. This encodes CASSPLGATSTDTQYF.

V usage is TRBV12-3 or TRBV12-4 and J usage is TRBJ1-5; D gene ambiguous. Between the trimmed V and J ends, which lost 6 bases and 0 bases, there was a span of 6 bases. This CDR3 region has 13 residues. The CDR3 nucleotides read TGTGCCAGCAGGGGCAGTAGCAATCAGCCCCAGCATTTT. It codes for CASRGSSNQPQHF.

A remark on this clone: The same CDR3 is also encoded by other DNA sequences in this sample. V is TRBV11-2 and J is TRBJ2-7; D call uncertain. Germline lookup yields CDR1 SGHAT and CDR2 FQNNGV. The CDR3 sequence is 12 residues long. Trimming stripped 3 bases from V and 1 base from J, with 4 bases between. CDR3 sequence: CASSLSSYEQYF. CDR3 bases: TGTGCCAGCAGCTTGAGTTCCTACGAGCAGTACTTC.

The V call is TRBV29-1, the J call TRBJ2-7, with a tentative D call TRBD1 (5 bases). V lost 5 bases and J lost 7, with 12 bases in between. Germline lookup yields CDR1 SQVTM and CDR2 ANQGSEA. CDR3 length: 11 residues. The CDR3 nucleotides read TGCAGCGTTCGGACACTGAAGGAGCAGTACTTC. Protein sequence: CSVRTLKEQYF.

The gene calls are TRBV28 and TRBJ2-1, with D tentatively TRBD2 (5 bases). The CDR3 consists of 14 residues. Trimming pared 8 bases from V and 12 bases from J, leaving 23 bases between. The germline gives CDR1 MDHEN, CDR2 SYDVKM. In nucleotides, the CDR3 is TGTGCCAGCGGAGAGAGGGCGTCCCGGAGTGGGCAGTTCTTC. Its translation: CASGERASRSGQFF.

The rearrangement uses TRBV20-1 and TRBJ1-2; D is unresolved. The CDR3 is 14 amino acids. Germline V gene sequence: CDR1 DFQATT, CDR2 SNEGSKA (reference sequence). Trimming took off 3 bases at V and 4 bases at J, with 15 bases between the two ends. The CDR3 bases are TGCAGTGCTAGTCCGGGAGATCGGGGCTATGGCTACACCTTC. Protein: CSASPGDRGYGYTF.

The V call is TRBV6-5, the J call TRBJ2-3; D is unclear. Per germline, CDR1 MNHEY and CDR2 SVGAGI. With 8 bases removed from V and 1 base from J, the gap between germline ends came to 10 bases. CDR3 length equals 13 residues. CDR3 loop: CASASPGTDTQYF. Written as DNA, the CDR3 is TGTGCCAGCGCCAGTCCTGGCACAGATACGCAGTATTTT.

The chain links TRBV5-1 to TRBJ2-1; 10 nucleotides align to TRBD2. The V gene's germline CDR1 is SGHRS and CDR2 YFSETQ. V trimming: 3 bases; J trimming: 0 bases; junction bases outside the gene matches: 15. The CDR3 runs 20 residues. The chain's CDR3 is CASSSLGSGREKNSYNEQFF. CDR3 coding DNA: TGCGCCAGCAGCTCCCTCGGGAGCGGGAGGGAAAAAAACTCCTACAATGAGCAGTTCTTC.

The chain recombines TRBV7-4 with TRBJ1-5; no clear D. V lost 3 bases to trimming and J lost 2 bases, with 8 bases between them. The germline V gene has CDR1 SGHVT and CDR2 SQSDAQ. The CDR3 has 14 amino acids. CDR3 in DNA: TGTGCCAGCAGCTTGGAGGGCGGCAATCAGCCCCAGCATTTT. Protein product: CASSLEGGNQPQHF.

Here the CDR3 reads CASSIVGQADEQYF. CDR3 nucleotide sequence: TGTGCCAGTAGTATAGTTGGGCAGGCTGACGAGCAGTACTTC. The rearrangement joins TRBV19 to TRBJ2-7; D not resolved. Germline V gene lookup returns CDR1 LNHDA and CDR2 SQIVND (reference sequence). The germline V and J ends were trimmed by 1 base and 5 bases, with 12 bases remaining between them. This CDR3 has 14 residues.

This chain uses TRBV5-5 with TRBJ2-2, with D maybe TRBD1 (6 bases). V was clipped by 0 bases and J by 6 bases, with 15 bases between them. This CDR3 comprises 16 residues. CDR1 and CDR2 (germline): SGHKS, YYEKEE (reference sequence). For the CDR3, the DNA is TGTGCCAGCAGCTTGGCAGGGGCGCAGGTTGCCGGGGAGCTGTTTTTT. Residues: CASSLAGAQVAGELFF.

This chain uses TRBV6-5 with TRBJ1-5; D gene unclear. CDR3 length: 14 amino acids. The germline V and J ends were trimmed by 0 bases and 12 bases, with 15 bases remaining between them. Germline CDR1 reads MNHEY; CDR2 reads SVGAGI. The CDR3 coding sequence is TGTGCCAGCAGTTACTCGCATGGGAGTGAGATCCAGCATTTT. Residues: CASSYSHGSEIQHF.

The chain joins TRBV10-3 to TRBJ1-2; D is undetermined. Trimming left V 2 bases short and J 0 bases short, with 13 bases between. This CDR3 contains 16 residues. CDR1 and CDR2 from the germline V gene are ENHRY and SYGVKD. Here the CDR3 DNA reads TGTGCCATCAGTGAGACCGTGACAACGACTAACTATGGCTACACCTTC. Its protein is CAISETVTTTNYGYTF.